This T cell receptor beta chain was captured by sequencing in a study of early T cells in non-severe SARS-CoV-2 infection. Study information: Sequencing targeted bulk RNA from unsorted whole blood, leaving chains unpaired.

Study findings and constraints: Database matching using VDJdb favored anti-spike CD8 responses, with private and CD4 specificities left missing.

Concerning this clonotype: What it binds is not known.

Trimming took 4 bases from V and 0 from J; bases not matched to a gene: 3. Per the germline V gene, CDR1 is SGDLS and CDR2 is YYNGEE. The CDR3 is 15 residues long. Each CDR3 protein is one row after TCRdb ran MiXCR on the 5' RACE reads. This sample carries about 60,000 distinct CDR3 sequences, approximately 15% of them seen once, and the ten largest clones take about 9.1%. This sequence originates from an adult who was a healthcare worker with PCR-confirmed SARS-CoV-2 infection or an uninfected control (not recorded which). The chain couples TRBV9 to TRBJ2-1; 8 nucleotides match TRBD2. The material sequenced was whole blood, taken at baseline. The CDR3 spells CASSISGSSYNEQFF. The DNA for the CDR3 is TGTGCCAGCAGCATCAGCGGGAGCTCCTACAATGAGCAGTTCTTC.